This T cell receptor (beta chain) was sequenced for a study of blood T cell repertoires in COVID-19. Study details: Both acute and convalescent COVID-19 samples were obtained from the United States, Italy and Spain. Sources were T cells, B-cell-depleted T cells, or PBMCs; the material itself was cDNA or gDNA.

Original data processing: Cell counts per sample came from amplifying reference gene primers. Only in-frame clones appear in the TCRdb table, and some are missing; sequencing was by immunoSEQ multiplex PCR. V and J calls and clone size are given by that table; D and trimming were obtained from the DNA. Found here are roughly 130,000 clones, roughly 80% of them singletons; the top ten hold about 5.5%. Cohorts were assigned according to the clinical history that participants reported. J gave up 6 bases and V 5 bases, and 11 bases lay outside the gene matches. Germline CDR1 is MNHEY and CDR2 is SMNVEV (reference sequence). The CDR3 consists of 15 residues.

This TCR came from a man aged 35-49 years with acute COVID-19. This chain connects TRBV27 to TRBJ1-1; 8 bases line up with TRBD1. Sequenced material: PBMCs or T cells enriched from blood (not recorded which). In DNA form, the CDR3 reads TGTGCCAGCAGTCCCAACCCCGACAGGGGACCTGAAGCTTTCTTT. As protein: CASSPNPDRGPEAFF.